This entry describes one T cell receptor beta chain. The V gene's germline CDR1 is LNHNV and CDR2 YYDKDF (reference sequence). V was pared by 0 bases and J by 4 bases, with 13 bases between. The length of the CDR3 is 16 residues. The sample comes from a study of blood T cell repertoires in COVID-19. Only in-frame clones appear in the TCRdb table, and some are missing; sequencing was by immunoSEQ multiplex PCR. Of roughly 200,000 clones listed, 84% were seen once; the top ten hold around 21%. V gene TRBV15 combines with J gene TRBJ1-5; unclear D gene. Sequenced input: peripheral blood. This receptor was identified in a human donor in a cohort sampled during active COVID-19. The CDR3 loop is CATSRDLPGSNQPQHF. CDR3 DNA sequence: TGTGCCACCAGCAGAGATCTCCCGGGAAGTAATCAGCCCCAGCATTTT.